This record concerns one T cell receptor (beta chain) sequence. This sample is drawn from a study of blood T cell repertoires in COVID-19. About the study: Collection of acute and convalescent COVID-19 samples took place in the United States, Italy and Spain. From T cells, B-cell-depleted T cells, or PBMCs came the material, which was cDNA or gDNA.

Authors' methods: By means of reference gene primer amplification, nucleated cell counts were estimated. Clones were sequenced by immunoSEQ multiplex PCR, and TCRdb holds only the in-frame ones, with some missing. D and trimming come from the DNA, and the V and J calls and clone size come from that table. The table has about 160,000 clones, approximately 80% seen once. Germline loops: CDR1 SGDLS, CDR2 YYNGEE. This CDR3 has 14 amino acids. V lost 4 bases, J lost 7 bases, and 4 bases stayed unmatched. The rearrangement links TRBV9 to TRBJ1-6; the match to TRBD1 covers 8 bases. The sequence derives from a woman aged 80 or older with acute or convalescent COVID-19. The source material was peripheral blood. CDR3 in DNA: TGTGCCAGCAGCCTCCGACAGGGGAATTCACCCCTCCACTTT. This gives the protein CASSLRQGNSPLHF.